One sample yielded the 19 T cell receptor beta chains listed below, sequenced in a study of human T cells and chemical hapten exposure. Time point noted: pre-sensitization, week 0. Treatment given: therapeutic diphenylcyclopropenone sensitization with weekly scalp DPC. Each CDR3 protein is one row after TCRdb ran MiXCR on the RACE reads. Of 80,000 to 100,000 distinct CDR3 sequences listed, approximately 10% are singletons. Source: whole blood, taken in connection with sensitization to the hapten diphenylcyclopropenone (DPC). These receptors all come from an older woman with alopecia areata. Some clones in this sample may be carry-over from other donors' samples.

The gene calls are TRBV18 and TRBJ2-7; D is unresolved. In germline, CDR1 is KGHSH, CDR2 LQKENI. Trimming stripped 0 bases from V and 7 bases from J, with 13 bases between. This CDR3 has 14 amino acids. CDR3 in amino acids: CASSPPSSIWEQYF. CDR3 nucleotide sequence: TGTGCCAGCTCACCACCTAGCAGCATCTGGGAGCAGTACTTC.

This clonotype has ten or more counts. The chain uses TRBV7-2 and TRBJ2-2; TRBD2 matches at 8 bases. The CDR3 is 15 amino acids. J was trimmed by 7 bases and V by 4 bases; bases with no gene match: 8. Germline loops: CDR1 SGHTA, CDR2 FQGNSA. The CDR3, as DNA: TGTGCCAGCAGCTCCAGGACTAGCTATAACGGGGAGCTGTTTTTT. As protein: CASSSRTSYNGELFF.

This clonotype was seen only a few times. V usage is TRBV7-2 and J usage is TRBJ2-2, with TRBD1 as a possible D gene (8 bases). V was shortened by 5 bases and J by 5 bases, with 15 bases between the two germline ends. The CDR3 totals 15 residues. Germline V CDR1 and CDR2: SGHTA, FQGNSA. As DNA, the CDR3 is TGTGCCAGCAGCCTTGGACAGGGAGGGACCGGGGAGCTGTTTTTT. Translating gives CASSLGQGGTGELFF.

Comment on this clonotype: This may come from a read error, since a much larger clone is one base off. This chain joins TRBV19 and TRBJ1-5, with 8 bases that match TRBD1. CDR1 and CDR2 from the germline V gene are LNHDA and SQIVND (reference sequence). J gave up 8 bases and V 6 bases, and 9 bases lay outside the gene matches. There are 14 residues in the CDR3. The CDR3 sequence is CASRHRQGHEPQHF. In DNA form, the CDR3 reads TGTGCCAGTAGGCACCGACAGGGGCATGAGCCCCAGCATTTT. Based on the CDR3 plus reference TRBV19 and TRBJ1-5, the full variable domain is DGGITQSPKYLFRKEGQNVTLSCEQNLNHDAMYWYRQDPGQGLRLIYYSQIVNDFQKGDIAEGYSVSREKKESFPLTVTSAQKNPTAFYLCASRHRQGHEPQHFGDGTRLSIL.

This clonotype was counted at least ten times. The chain carries TRBV4-2 and TRBJ2-7, with TRBD1 matching over 8 bases. Germline-derived CDR1 and CDR2 are LGHNA and YNFKEQ. Trimming at V came to 4 bases and at J to 0 bases, leaving 5 bases not matched to a gene. CDR3 length: 15 residues. CDR3 DNA sequence: TGTGCCAGCAGCCGAGGACAGGGAAGCTCCTACGAGCAGTACTTC. This codes for CASSRGQGSSYEQYF.

This clonotype showed up just a few times. The V gene is TRBV19, the J gene TRBJ2-6; unclear D gene. Germline V lookup: CDR1 LNHDA, CDR2 SQIVND (reference sequence). CDR3 length: 12 residues. The V gene lost 7 bases and the J gene lost 5 bases, with 6 bases spanning the gap. The CDR3 bases are TGTGCCAGTAACAGCTGGGCCAACGTCCTGACTTTC. This gives the protein CASNSWANVLTF. The full variable domain, rest sourced from reference TRBV19 and TRBJ2-6, is DGGITQSPKYLFRKEGQNVTLSCEQNLNHDAMYWYRQDPGQGLRLIYYSQIVNDFQKGDIAEGYSVSREKKESFPLTVTSAQKNPTAFYLCASNSWANVLTFGAGSRLTVL.

There are many counts of this clonotype. This chain links TRBV7-3 with TRBJ1-2; no reliable D call. CDR3 length: 15 residues. Trimming stripped 3 bases from V and 3 bases from J, with 14 bases between. The germline gives CDR1 SGHTA, CDR2 FQGTGA. Here the CDR3 reads CASSFEGGPDYGYTF. In DNA form, the CDR3 reads TGTGCCAGCAGCTTCGAGGGTGGGCCAGACTATGGCTACACCTTC.

This clonotype was detected a few times. The chain employs TRBV6-2 or TRBV6-3 and TRBJ2-1, with TRBD1 as a possible D gene (6 bases). Per germline, CDR1 MNHEY and CDR2 SVGEGT. V shed 9 bases and J shed 4 bases, with 10 bases lying between them. The CDR3 extends over 12 amino acids. The CDR3 DNA is TGTGCCAGTAGGACAGCTTACAATGAGCAGTTCTTC. Encoded protein: CASRTAYNEQFF.

This clonotype appeared a few times. The genes are TRBV5-1 and TRBJ1-2; D is uncertain. This CDR3 spans 15 amino acids. CDR1 SGHRS and CDR2 YFSETQ come from the germline V gene. The germline V and J ends were trimmed by 5 bases and 6 bases, with 20 bases remaining between them. The CDR3 DNA sequence: TGCGCCAGCAGTTCAACCGGGCTTCAGTCCCATGGCTACACCTTC. Amino acids: CASSSTGLQSHGYTF.

This clonotype came up many times. This rearrangement joins TRBV7-9 to TRBJ2-1; D gene uncertain. Trimming shortened V by 4 bases and J by 0 bases, and 13 bases separated the two germline ends. Germline CDR1 reads SEHNR; CDR2 reads FQNEAQ (reference sequence). The CDR3 runs to 16 residues. The CDR3 loop is CASSSSAADSYNEQFF. In nucleotides, the CDR3 is TGTGCCAGCAGCTCGTCCGCGGCGGACTCCTACAATGAGCAGTTCTTC.

This clonotype was picked up many times. The chain joins TRBV7-2 to TRBJ2-5; D is unresolved. Per germline, CDR1 SGHTA and CDR2 FQGNSA. Trimming shortened V by 3 bases and J by 4 bases, and 6 bases separated the two germline ends. CDR3 length: 12 residues. In DNA, the CDR3 is TGTGCCAGCAGCTTCGGTCGAGAGACCCAGTACTTC. Translating it yields CASSFGRETQYF.

For this clonotype: This clone may be a read error of a much larger clone one base away. The chain couples TRBV5-1 to TRBJ2-7; D is possibly TRBD2 (7 bases). CDR3 length equals 13 residues. Germline V CDR1 and CDR2: SGHRS, YFSETQ. The CDR3 loop reads CARSDSWDYERYF. For the CDR3, the DNA is TGCGCCAGATCGGACAGTTGGGACTACGAGCGGTACTTC.

This clonotype was counted at least ten times. The chain is built from TRBV3-1 and TRBJ1-2, with D hard to call. From germline, CDR1 is LGHDT and CDR2 YNNKEL (reference sequence). There are 14 residues in the CDR3. Trimming stripped 0 bases from V and 4 bases from J, with 9 bases between. CDR3 sequence (DNA): TGTGCCAGCAGCCAAGACCCGGTTTCCTATGGCTACACCTTC. Its translation: CASSQDPVSYGYTF. Full variable domain (missing parts from reference TRBV3-1 and TRBJ1-2): DTAVSQTPKYLVTQMGNDKSIKCEQNLGHDTMYWYKQDSKKFLKIMFSYNNKELIINETVPNRFSPKSPDKAHLNLHINSLELGDSAVYFCASSQDPVSYGYTFGSGTRLTVV.

This clonotype was observed at least ten times. This sequence joins TRBV5-1 and TRBJ2-6; D ambiguous. Trimming took 5 bases from V and 1 from J, leaving 13 bases between them. Germline V gene lookup returns CDR1 SGHRS and CDR2 YFSETQ. The CDR3 has 16 amino acids. The CDR3 region is CASRVGQTSGANVLTF. CDR3 bases: TGCGCCAGCAGGGTCGGGCAAACGTCTGGGGCCAACGTCCTGACTTTC.

This clonotype was counted ten times or more. The genes are TRBV7-6 and TRBJ2-1, with 8 positions matching TRBD1. Germline trimming cut 5 bases from V and 6 bases from J; bases unmatched to any gene: 9. This CDR3 spans 15 amino acids. Germline values: CDR1 SGHVS, CDR2 FNYEAQ. The chain's CDR3 is CASSPGQGLINEQFF. CDR3 bases: TGTGCCAGCAGCCCTGGACAGGGTCTTATCAATGAGCAGTTCTTC.

Ten or more counts support this clonotype. The J gene is TRBJ2-1, the V gene TRBV20-1; 11 nucleotides agree with TRBD1. After removal of 1 base from V and 7 bases from J, the junction contained 0 bases not matched to a gene. The CDR3 spans 13 residues. Germline V gene data show CDR1 as DFQATT and CDR2 as SNEGSKA (reference sequence). CDR3 sequence reads: CSARGDRGNEQFF. In DNA form, the CDR3 reads TGCAGTGCTAGAGGGGACAGGGGGAATGAGCAGTTCTTC.

In its sample, this clonotype was seen a few times. The chain uses TRBV10-3 and TRBJ2-7; 8 bases are shared with TRBD1. There are 14 residues in the CDR3. Trimming removed 6 bases from V and 3 bases from J; junction bases left unmatched: 7. Germline CDR1 is ENHRY and CDR2 is SYGVKD. The CDR3 DNA follows: TGTGCCATCAGCTTATCGACAGGGGTCTACGAGCAGTACTTC. The encoded protein is CAISLSTGVYEQYF.

The table lists this clonotype with a count of one. This may stem from a read error, because a much larger clone lies one nucleotide away. This chain joins TRBV10-3 and TRBJ1-2, with D perhaps TRBD1 (6 bases). Germline V lookup: CDR1 ENHRY, CDR2 SYGVKD. The CDR3 spans 12 residues. V gave up 8 bases and J gave up 6 bases, with 13 bases separating them. The CDR3 nucleotides are TGTGCCATCCTCAATGGGGGCGATGGCTACACCTTC. Translation: CAILNGGDGYTF.

The sample holds many counts of this clonotype. This rearrangement joins TRBV5-5 to TRBJ2-1; 13 bases align to TRBD2. The length of the CDR3 is 18 residues. V shed 4 bases and J 1 base; nucleotides not matched to a gene: 8. Germline V gives CDR1 SGHKS, CDR2 YYEKEE (reference sequence). The CDR3 sequence is CASSRRTSGGASYNEQFF. CDR3 nucleotide sequence: TGTGCCAGCAGCCGGCGAACTAGCGGGGGGGCTTCCTACAATGAGCAGTTCTTC.